The T cell receptor beta chain under discussion was sequenced for a study of human T cells and chemical hapten exposure. Study-level results: Patch test scores rose with PT1 expanded TCR counts, a positive correlation.

MiXCR was run by TCRdb on the RACE reads, yielding one entry per CDR3 protein. The sample includes 180,000 or so distinct CDR3 sequences, approximately 31% of them seen just once. Of note for this clonotype: Antigen unknown.

As for time point: pre-sensitization, week 0. Treatment indicated: therapeutic diphenylcyclopropenone sensitization with weekly scalp DPC. Non-pregnant alopecia patients aged 18 to 70, suitable for DPC therapy. The receptor was derived from a woman in her 30s with alopecia areata. Some clones in this sample may be carry-over from other donors' samples. Material: whole blood, obtained in connection with sensitization to the hapten diphenylcyclopropenone (DPC).

Here the CDR3 DNA reads TGTGCCAGCAGCCCCAAGACAGTCTCTGGGGCCAACGTCCTGACTTTC. It specifies CASSPKTVSGANVLTF. The V call is TRBV7-6, the J call TRBJ2-6; a possible D gene is TRBD1 (5 bases). Trimming removed 5 bases from V and 0 bases from J, with 11 bases in between. Germline values: CDR1 SGHVS, CDR2 FNYEAQ. The CDR3 covers 16 residues.